This note documents a single T cell receptor beta chain sequence. Its target is not known. The CDR3 contains 14 residues. V lost 5 bases and J 6 bases, leaving 16 bases between the germline ends. The germline gives CDR1 SEHNR, CDR2 FQNEAQ (reference sequence). From the RACE reads, TCRdb called clonotypes with MiXCR, one entry per CDR3 protein. The sample contains around 190,000 distinct CDR3 sequences, approximately 20% of which appear only once. The record originates from a study of human T cells and chemical hapten exposure. Study-level background: Patches that contained 0.01% DPC were applied to the upper back and read at 6 days. Across samples, TCR yields varied, mostly owing to small differences in pooled library volumes. Study conclusions and caveats: Expanded TCRs clustered into significantly more large CDR3 similarity groups than controls, the analysis revealed. Expanded TCR counts at PT1 were positively correlated with the patch test score.

Time point in this sample: patch test 1, 2 weeks after DPC sensitization. Treatment: therapeutic diphenylcyclopropenone sensitization with weekly scalp DPC. This chain connects TRBV7-9 to TRBJ1-2, with D maybe TRBD1 (5 bases). The source of this sequence is a woman aged 50 to 60 with alopecia areata. Some clones in this sample may be carry-over from other donors' samples. Specimen: whole blood, collected in connection with sensitization to the hapten diphenylcyclopropenone (DPC). The CDR3 bases are TGTGCCAGCAGCCCGACGGGGGACGGTCATGGCTACACCTTC. This sequence encodes CASSPTGDGHGYTF. Variable domain in full (rest from reference TRBV7-9 and TRBJ1-2): DTGVSQNPRHKITKRGQNVTFRCDPISEHNRLYWYRQTLGQGPEFLTYFQNEAQLEKSRLLSDRFSAERPKGSFSTLEIQRTEQGDSAMYLCASSPTGDGHGYTFGSGTRLTVV.